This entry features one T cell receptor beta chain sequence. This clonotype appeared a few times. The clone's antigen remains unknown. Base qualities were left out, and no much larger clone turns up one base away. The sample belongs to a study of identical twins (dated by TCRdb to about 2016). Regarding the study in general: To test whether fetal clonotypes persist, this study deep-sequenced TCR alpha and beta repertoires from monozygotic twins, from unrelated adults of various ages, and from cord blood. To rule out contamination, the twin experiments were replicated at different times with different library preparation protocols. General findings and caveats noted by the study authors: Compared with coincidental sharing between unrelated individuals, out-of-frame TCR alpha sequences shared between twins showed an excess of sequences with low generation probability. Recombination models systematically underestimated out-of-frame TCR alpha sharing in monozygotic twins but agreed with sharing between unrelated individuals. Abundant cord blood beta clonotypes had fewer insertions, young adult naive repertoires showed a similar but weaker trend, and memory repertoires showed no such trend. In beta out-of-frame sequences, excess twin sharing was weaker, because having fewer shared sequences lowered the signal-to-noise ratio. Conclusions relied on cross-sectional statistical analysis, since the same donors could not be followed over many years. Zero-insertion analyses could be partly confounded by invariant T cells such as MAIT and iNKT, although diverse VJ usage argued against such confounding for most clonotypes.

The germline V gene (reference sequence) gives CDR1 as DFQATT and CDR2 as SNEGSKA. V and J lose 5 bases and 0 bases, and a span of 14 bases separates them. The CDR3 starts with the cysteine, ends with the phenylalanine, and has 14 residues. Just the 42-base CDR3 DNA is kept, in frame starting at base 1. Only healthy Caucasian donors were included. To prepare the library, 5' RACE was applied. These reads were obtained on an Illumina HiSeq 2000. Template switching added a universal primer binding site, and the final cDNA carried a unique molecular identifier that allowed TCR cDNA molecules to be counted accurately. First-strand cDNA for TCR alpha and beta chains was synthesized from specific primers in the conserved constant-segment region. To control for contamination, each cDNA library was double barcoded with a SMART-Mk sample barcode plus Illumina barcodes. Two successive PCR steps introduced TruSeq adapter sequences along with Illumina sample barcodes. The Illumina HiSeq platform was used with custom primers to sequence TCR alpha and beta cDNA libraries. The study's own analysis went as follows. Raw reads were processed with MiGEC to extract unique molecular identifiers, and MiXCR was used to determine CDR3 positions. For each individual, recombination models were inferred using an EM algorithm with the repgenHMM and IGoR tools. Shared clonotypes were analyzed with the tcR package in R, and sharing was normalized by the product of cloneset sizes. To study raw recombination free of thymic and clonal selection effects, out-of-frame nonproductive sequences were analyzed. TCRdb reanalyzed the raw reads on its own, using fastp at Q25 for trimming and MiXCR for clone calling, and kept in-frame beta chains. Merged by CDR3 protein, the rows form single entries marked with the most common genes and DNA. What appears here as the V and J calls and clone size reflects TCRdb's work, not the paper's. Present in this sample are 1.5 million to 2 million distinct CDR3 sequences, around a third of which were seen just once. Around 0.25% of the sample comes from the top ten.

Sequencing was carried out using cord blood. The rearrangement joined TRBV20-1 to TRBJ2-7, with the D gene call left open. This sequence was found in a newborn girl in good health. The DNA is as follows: TGCAGTGCTCAGTCCGTTAGGGACTCCTACGAGCAGTACTTC. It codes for CSAQSVRDSYEQYF.